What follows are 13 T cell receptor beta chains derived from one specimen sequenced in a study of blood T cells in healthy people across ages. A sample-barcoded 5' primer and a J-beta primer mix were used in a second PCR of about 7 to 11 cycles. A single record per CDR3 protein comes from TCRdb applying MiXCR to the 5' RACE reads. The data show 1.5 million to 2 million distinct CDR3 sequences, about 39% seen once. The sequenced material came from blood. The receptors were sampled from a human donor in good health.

The CDR3 region is CASTRQGHTDTQYF. Written as DNA, the CDR3 is TGTGCCAGCACGCGGCAGGGCCACACAGATACGCAGTATTTT. This chain links TRBV6-5 with TRBJ2-3, with D possibly TRBD1 on 5 matching bases. Trimming left V 7 bases short and J 2 bases short, with 13 bases between. Germline CDR1 MNHEY, CDR2 SVGAGI. CDR3 size: 14 residues.

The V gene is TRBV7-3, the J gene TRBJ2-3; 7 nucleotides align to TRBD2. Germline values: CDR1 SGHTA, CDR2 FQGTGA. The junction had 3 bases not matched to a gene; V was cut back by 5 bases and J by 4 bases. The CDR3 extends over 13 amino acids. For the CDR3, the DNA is TGTGCCAGCAGCAGGGGACTATCAGATACGCAGTATTTT. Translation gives CASSRGLSDTQYF.

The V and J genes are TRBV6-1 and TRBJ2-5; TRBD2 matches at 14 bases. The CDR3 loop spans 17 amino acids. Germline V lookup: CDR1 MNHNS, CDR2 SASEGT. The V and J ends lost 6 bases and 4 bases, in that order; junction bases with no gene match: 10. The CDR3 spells CASSEGTSGGLGETQYF. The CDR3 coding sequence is TGTGCCAGCAGCGAGGGGACTAGCGGGGGACTTGGAGAGACCCAGTACTTC.

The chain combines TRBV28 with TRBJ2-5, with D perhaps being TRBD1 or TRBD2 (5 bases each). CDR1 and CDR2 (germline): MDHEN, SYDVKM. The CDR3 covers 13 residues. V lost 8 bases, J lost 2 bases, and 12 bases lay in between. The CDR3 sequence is CASGRDVQETQYF. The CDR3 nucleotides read TGTGCCAGCGGCCGGGACGTACAAGAGACCCAGTACTTC.

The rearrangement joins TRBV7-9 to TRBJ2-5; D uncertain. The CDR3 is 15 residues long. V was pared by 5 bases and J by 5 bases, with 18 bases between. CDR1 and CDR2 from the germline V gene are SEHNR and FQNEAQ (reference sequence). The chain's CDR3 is CASSPYSGPLETQYF. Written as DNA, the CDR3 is TGTGCCAGCAGCCCGTACTCCGGGCCCTTGGAGACCCAGTACTTC.

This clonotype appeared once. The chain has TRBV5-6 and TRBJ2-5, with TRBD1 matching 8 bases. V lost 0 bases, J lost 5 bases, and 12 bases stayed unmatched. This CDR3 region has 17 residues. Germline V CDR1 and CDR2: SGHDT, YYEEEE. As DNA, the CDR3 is TGTGCCAGCAGCTTGGCCCTGGGGCAGGGGGCATGGGAGACCCAGTACTTC. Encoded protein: CASSLALGQGAWETQYF.

The CDR3 DNA reads as TGCAGTGCTAGATATGGGACAGGGGCTGAAAAACTGTTTTTT. Encoded protein: CSARYGTGAEKLFF. The chain employs TRBV20-1 and TRBJ1-4, with 10 positions matching TRBD1. Losses at the gene ends were 2 bases for V and 7 bases for J; bases not matched to a gene: 4. The CDR3 covers 14 residues. Germline lookup yields CDR1 DFQATT and CDR2 SNEGSKA (reference sequence).

This CDR3 reads CASNHRLAGGRETQYF. The CDR3 bases are TGTGCCAGCAACCACCGACTAGCGGGGGGGCGAGAGACCCAGTACTTC. This chain links TRBV5-6 with TRBJ2-5; 14 bases fit TRBD2. Per the germline V gene, CDR1 is SGHDT and CDR2 is YYEEEE. V trimming: 6 bases; J trimming: 4 bases; junction bases outside the gene matches: 8. The CDR3 sequence is 16 residues long.

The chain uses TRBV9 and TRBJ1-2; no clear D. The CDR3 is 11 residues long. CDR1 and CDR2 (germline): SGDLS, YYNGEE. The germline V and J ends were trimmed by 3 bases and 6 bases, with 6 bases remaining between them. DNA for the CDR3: TGTGCCAGCAGCGCCACACATGGCTACACCTTC. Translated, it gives CASSATHGYTF.

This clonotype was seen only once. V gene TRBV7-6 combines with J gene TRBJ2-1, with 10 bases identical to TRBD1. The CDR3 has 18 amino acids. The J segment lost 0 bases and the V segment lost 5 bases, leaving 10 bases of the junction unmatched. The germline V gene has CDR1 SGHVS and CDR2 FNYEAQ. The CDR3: CASSLLTGTGASYNEQFF. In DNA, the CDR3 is TGTGCCAGCAGCCTCCTTACCGGGACAGGGGCCTCCTACAATGAGCAGTTCTTC. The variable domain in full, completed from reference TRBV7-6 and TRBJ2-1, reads GAGVSQSPRYKVTKRGQDVALRCDPISGHVSLYWYRQALGQGPEFLTYFNYEAQQDKSGLPNDRFSAERPEGSISTLTIQRTEQRDSAMYRCASSLLTGTGASYNEQFFGPGTRLTVL.

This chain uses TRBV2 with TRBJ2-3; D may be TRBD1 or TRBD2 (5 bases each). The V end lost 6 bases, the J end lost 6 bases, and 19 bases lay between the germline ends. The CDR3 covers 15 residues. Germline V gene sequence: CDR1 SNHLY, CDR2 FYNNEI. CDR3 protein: CASSVQVLGGDTQYF. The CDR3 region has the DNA TGTGCCAGCAGCGTACAGGTACTAGGTGGGGATACGCAGTATTTT.

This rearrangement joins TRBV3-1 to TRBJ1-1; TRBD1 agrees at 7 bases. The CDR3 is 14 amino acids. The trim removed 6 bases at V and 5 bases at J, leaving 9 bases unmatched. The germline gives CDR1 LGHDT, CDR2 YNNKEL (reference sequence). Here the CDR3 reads CASSSQGVWTEAFF. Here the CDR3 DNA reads TGTGCCAGCAGTTCCCAGGGGGTTTGGACTGAAGCTTTCTTT.

The CDR3 loop is CASSLGKGQPNTEAFF. CDR3 DNA: TGTGCCAGCAGCTTAGGAAAGGGACAGCCGAACACTGAAGCTTTCTTT. The gene calls are TRBV7-2 and TRBJ1-1, with 7 nucleotides matching TRBD1. Germline values: CDR1 SGHTA, CDR2 FQGNSA. The length of the CDR3 is 16 residues. V gave up 1 base and J gave up 1 base; unmatched junction bases: 6.